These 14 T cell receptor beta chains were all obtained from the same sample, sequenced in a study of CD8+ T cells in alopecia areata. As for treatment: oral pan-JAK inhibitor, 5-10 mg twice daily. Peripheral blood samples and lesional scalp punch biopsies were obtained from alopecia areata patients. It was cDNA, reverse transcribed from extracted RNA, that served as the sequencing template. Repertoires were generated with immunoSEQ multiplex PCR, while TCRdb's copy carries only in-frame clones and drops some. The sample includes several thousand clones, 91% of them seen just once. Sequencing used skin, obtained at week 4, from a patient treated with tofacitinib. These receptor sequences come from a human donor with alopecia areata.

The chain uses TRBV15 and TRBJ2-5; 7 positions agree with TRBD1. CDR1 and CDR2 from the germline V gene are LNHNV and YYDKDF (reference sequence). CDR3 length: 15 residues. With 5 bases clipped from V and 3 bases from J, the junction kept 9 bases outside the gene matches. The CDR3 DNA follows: TGTGCCACCAGCTCGCCGGGACAGAAGGAAGAGACCCAGTACTTC. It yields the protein CATSSPGQKEETQYF.

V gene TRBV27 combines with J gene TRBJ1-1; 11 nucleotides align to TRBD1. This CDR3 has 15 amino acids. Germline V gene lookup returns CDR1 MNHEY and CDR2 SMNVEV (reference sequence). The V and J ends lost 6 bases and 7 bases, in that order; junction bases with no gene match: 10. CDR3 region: CASSPRDRGLSEAFF. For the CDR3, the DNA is TGTGCCAGCAGCCCCCGGGACAGGGGGTTGAGTGAAGCTTTCTTT.

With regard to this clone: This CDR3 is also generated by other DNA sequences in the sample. The CDR3: CATSRQSGGNGYTF. In DNA form, the CDR3 reads TGTGCCACCAGCAGACAATCAGGGGGAAATGGCTACACCTTC. This chain connects TRBV15 to TRBJ1-2; 7 bases map to TRBD1. Germline CDR1 and CDR2: LNHNV and YYDKDF (reference sequence). V lost 2 bases and J lost 6; bases outside the gene matches: 6. The CDR3 consists of 14 residues. Complete variable domain (other parts from reference TRBV15 and TRBJ1-2): DAMVIQNPRYQVTQFGKPVTLSCSQTLNHNVMYWYQQKSSQAPKLLFHYYDKDFNNEADTPDNFQSRRPNTSFCFLDIRSPGLGDTAMYLCATSRQSGGNGYTFGSGTRLTVV.

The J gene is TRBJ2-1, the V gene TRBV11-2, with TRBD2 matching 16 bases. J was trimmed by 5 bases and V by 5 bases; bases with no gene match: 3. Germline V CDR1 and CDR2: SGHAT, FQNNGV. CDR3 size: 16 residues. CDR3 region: CASSGTSGGEHNEQFF. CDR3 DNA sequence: TGTGCCAGCAGCGGGACTAGCGGGGGGGAACACAATGAGCAGTTCTTC.

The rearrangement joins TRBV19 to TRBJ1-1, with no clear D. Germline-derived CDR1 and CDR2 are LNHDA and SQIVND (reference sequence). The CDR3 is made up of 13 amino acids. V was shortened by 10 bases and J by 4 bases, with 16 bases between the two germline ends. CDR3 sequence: CATSFRPVTEAFF. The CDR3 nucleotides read TGTGCCACCTCGTTCCGGCCGGTCACTGAAGCTTTCTTT. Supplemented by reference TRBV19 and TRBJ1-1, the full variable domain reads DGGITQSPKYLFRKEGQNVTLSCEQNLNHDAMYWYRQDPGQGLRLIYYSQIVNDFQKGDIAEGYSVSREKKESFPLTVTSAQKNPTAFYLCATSFRPVTEAFFGQGTRLTVV.

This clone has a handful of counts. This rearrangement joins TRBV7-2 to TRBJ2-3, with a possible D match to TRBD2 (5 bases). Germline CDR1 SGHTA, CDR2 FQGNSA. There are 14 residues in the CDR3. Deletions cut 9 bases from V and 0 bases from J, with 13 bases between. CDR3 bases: TGTGCCAGTGTCTCGAGAGGGAGCACAGATACGCAGTATTTT. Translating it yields CASVSRGSTDTQYF.

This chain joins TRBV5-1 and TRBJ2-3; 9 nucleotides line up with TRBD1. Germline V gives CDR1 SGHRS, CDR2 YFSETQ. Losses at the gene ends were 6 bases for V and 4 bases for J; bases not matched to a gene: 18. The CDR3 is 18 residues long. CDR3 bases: TGCGCCAGCACCCAACTTATGACAGGGGGAATAATTCCAGATACGCAGTATTTT. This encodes CASTQLMTGGIIPDTQYF. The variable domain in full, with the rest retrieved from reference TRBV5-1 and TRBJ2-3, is KAGVTQTPRYLIKTRGQQVTLSCSPISGHRSVSWYQQTPGQGLQFLFEYFSETQRNKGNFPGRFSGRQFSNSRSEMNVSTLELGDSALYLCASTQLMTGGIIPDTQYFGPGTRLTVL.

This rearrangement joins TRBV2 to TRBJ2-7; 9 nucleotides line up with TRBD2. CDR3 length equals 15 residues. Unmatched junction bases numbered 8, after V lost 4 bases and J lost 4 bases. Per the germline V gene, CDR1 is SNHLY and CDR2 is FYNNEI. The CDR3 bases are TGTGCCAGCAGTGTCACAGCGGGGGGTACTTACGAGCAGTACTTC. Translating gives CASSVTAGGTYEQYF.

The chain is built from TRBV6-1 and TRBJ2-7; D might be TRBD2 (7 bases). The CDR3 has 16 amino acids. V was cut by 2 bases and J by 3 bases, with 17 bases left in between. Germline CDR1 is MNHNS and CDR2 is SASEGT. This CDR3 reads CASSEIWRGQSYEQYF. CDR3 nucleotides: TGTGCCAGCAGTGAAATTTGGCGGGGGCAAAGCTACGAGCAGTACTTC.

Here the CDR3 DNA reads TGTGCCAGCAGCCAAGGGACTAGCGGGGGGGAGCAGTACTTC. Its protein is CASSQGTSGGEQYF. V is TRBV4-2 and J is TRBJ2-7; 14 nucleotides align to TRBD2. Trimming at V came to 1 base and at J to 7 bases, leaving 0 bases not matched to a gene. Germline CDR1 is LGHNA and CDR2 is YNFKEQ. This CDR3 spans 14 amino acids.

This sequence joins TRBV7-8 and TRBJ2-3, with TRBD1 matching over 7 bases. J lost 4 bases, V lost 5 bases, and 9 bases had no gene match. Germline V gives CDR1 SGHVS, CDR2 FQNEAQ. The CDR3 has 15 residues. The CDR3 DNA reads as TGTGCCAGCAGCCCCCCAGGGGGTGGTGCAGATACGCAGTATTTT. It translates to CASSPPGGGADTQYF. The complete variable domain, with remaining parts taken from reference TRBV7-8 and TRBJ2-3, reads GAGVSQSPRYKVAKRGQDVALRCDPISGHVSLFWYQQALGQGPEFLTYFQNEAQLDKSGLPSDRFFAERPEGSVSTLKIQRTQQEDSAVYLCASSPPGGGADTQYFGPGTRLTVL.

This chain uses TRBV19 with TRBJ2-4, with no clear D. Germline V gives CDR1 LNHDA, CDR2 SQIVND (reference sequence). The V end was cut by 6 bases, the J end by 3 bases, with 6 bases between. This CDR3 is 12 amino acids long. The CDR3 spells CASSLGKNIQYF. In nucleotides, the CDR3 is TGTGCCAGTAGCCTAGGCAAAAACATTCAGTACTTC.

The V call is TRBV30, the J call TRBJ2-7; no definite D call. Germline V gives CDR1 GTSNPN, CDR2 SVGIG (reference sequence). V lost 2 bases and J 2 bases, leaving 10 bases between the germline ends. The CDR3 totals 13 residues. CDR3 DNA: TGTGCCTGGAGTCGGTCGGAAGCCTACGAGCAGTACTTC. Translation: CAWSRSEAYEQYF. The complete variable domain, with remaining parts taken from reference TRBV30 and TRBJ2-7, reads SQTIHQWPATLVQPVGSPLSLECTVEGTSNPNLYWYRQAAGRGLQLLFYSVGIGQISSEVPQNLSASRPQDRQFILSSKKLLLSDSGFYLCAWSRSEAYEQYFGPGTRLTVT.

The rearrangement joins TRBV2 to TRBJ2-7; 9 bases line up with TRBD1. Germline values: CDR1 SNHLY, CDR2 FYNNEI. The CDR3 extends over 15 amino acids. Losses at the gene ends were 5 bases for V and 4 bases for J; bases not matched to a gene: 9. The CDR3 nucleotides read TGTGCCAGCAGTTCAGGACAGGGGAGAGGGTACGAGCAGTACTTC. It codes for CASSSGQGRGYEQYF.